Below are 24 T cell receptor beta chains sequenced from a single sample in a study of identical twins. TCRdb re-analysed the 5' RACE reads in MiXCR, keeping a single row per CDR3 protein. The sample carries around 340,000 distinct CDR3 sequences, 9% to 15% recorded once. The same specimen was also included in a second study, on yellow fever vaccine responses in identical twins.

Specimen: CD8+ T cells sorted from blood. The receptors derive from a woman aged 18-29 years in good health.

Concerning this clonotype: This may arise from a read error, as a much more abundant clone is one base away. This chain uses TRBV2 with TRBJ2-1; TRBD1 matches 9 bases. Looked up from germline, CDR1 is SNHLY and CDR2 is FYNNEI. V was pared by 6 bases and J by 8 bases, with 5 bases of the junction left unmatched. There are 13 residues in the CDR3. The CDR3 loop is CASSRTGEHEQFF. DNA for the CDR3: TGTGCCAGCAGCCGGACAGGGGAACATGAGCAGTTCTTC.

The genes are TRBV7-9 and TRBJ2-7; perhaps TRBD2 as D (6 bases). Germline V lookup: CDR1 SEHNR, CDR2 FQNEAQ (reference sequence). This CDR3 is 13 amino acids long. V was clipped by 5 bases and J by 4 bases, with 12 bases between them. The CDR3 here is CASSPWGGYEQYF. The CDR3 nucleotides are TGTGCCAGCAGCCCTTGGGGAGGATACGAGCAGTACTTC.

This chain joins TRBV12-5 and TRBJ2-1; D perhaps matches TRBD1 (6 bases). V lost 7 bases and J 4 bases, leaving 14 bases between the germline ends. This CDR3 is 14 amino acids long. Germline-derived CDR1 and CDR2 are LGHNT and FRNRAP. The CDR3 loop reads CASDFHTGYNEQFF. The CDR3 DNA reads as TGTGCTAGTGATTTCCATACAGGGTACAATGAGCAGTTCTTC.

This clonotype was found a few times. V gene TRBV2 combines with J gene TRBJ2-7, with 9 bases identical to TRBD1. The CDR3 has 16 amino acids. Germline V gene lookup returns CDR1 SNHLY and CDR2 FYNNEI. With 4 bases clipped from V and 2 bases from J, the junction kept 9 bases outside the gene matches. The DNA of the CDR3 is TGTGCCAGCAGTGTTTCCGGGACAGGGAGGACCTACGAGCAGTACTTC. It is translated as CASSVSGTGRTYEQYF.

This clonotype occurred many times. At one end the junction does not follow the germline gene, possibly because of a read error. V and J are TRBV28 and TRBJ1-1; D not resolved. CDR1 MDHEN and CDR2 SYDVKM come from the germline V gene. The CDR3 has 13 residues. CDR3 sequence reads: CASSLGSGTEAFF. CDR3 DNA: TGCGCCAGCAGCCTGGGGTCGGGGACTGAAGCTTTCTTT.

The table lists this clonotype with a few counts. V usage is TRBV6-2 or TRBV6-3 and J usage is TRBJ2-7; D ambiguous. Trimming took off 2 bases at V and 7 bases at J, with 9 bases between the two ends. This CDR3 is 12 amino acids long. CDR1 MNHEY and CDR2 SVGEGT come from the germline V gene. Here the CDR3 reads CASSYVHREQYV. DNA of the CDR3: TGTGCCAGCAGTTACGTGCATCGGGAGCAGTACGTC.

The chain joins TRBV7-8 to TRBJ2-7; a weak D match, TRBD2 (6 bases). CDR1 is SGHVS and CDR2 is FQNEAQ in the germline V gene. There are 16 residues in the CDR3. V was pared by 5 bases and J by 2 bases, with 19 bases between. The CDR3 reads CASSQNGGPGAYEQYV. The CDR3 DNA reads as TGTGCCAGCAGCCAAAATGGGGGACCGGGGGCCTACGAGCAGTACGTC.

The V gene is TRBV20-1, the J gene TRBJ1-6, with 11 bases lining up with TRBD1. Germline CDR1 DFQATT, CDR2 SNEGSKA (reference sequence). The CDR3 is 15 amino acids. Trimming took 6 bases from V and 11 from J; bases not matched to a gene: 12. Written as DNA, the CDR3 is TGCAGTGCACCCGGGACAGGGGGGTTTCAGGCACCCCTCCACTTT. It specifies CSAPGTGGFQAPLHF.

CDR3 nucleotide sequence: TGTGCCAGCAGCTTTAGCGGGAGGGGCTCCTACAATGAGCAGTTCTTC. Its translation: CASSFSGRGSYNEQFF. This chain links TRBV7-9 with TRBJ2-1; 11 nucleotides match TRBD2. CDR1 SEHNR and CDR2 FQNEAQ come from the germline V gene (reference sequence). This CDR3 comprises 16 residues. With 3 bases clipped from V and 0 bases from J, the junction kept 1 base outside the gene matches.

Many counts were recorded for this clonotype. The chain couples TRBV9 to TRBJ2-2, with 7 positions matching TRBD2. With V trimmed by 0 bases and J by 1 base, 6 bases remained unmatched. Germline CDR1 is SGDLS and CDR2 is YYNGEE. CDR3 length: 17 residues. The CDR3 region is CASSVDKRDLNTGELFF. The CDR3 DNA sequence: TGTGCCAGCAGCGTAGACAAGCGGGACTTGAACACCGGGGAGCTGTTTTTT.

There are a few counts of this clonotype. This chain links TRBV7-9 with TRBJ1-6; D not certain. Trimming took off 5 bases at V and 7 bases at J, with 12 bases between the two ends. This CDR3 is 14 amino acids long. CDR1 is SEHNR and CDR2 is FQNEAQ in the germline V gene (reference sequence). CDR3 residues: CASSAGGLNSPLHF. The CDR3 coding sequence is TGTGCCAGCAGCGCGGGAGGGCTCAATTCACCCCTCCACTTT.

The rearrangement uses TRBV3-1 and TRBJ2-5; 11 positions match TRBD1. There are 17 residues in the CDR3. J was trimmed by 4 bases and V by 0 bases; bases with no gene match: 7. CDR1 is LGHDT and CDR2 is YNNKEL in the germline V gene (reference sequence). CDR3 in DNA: TGTGCCAGCAGCCAAGACCCCTGGACAGGGGGCGGAGAGACCCAGTACTTC. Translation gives CASSQDPWTGGGETQYF.

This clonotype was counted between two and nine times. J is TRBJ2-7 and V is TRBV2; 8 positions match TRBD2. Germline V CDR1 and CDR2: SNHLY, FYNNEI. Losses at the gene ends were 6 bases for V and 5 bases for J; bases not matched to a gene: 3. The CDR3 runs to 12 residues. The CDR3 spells CASRTTSDEQYF. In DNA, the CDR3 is TGTGCCAGCAGGACGACTAGCGACGAGCAGTACTTC.

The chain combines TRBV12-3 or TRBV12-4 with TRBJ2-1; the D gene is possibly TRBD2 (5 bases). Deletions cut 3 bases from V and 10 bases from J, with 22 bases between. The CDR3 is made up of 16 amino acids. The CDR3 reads CASSFSYPPPSGEQFF. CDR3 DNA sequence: TGTGCCAGCAGTTTTTCCTACCCACCTCCCAGCGGCGAGCAGTTCTTC.

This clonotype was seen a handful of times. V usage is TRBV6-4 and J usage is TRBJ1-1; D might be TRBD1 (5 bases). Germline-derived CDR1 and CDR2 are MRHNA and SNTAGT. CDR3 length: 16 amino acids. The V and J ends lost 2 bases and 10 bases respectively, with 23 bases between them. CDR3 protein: CASSDGLSGTGVRAFF. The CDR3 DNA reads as TGTGCCAGCAGTGACGGTCTGTCCGGGACGGGTGTTCGAGCTTTCTTT.

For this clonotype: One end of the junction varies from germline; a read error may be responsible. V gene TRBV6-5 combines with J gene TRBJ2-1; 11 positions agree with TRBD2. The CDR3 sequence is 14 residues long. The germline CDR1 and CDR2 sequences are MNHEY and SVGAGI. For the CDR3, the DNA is TGTGCCAGCAGTTACTCAGGACTAGCGGGCCTACCGCACTTC. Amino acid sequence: CASSYSGLAGLPHF.

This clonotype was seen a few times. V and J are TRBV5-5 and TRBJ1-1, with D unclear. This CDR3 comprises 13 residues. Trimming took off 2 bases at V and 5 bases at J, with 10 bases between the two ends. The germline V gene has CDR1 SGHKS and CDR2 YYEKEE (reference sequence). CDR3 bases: TGTGCCAGCAGCTTCGAGGGCGGGACTGAAGCTTTCTTT. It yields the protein CASSFEGGTEAFF.

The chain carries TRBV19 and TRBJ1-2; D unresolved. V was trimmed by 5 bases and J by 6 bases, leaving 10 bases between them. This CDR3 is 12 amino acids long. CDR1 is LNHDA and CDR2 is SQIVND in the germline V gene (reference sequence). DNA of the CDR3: TGTGCCAGTAGTTTGGGAAGAAATGGCTACACCTTC. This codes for CASSLGRNGYTF. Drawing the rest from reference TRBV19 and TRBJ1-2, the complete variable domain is DGGITQSPKYLFRKEGQNVTLSCEQNLNHDAMYWYRQDPGQGLRLIYYSQIVNDFQKGDIAEGYSVSREKKESFPLTVTSAQKNPTAFYLCASSLGRNGYTFGSGTRLTVV.

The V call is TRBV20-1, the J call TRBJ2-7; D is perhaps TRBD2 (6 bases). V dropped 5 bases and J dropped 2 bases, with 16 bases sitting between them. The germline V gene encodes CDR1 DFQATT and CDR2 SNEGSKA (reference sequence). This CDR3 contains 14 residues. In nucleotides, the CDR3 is TGCAGTGCTCCTGCCGCGGGACCTGCCTACGAGCAGTACTTC. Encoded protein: CSAPAAGPAYEQYF.

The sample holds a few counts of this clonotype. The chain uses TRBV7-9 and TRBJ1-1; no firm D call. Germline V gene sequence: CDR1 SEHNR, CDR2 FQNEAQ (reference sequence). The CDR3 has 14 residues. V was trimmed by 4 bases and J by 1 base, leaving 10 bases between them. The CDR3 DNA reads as TGTGCCAGCAGCTCTGACCCCCGGAACACTGAAGCTTTCTTT. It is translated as CASSSDPRNTEAFF.

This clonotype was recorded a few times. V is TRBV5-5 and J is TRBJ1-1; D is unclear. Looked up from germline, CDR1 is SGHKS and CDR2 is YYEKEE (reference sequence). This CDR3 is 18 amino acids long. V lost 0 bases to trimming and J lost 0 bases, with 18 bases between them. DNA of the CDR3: TGTGCCAGCAGCTTGGCCTACAAGGACTTATCCCTGAACACTGAAGCTTTCTTT. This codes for CASSLAYKDLSLNTEAFF.

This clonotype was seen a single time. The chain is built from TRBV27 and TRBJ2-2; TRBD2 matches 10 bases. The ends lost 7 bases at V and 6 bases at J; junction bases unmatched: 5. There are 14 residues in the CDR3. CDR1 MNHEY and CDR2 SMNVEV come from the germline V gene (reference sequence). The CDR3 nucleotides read TGTGCCAGCACCTCAGCGGGGGGGGCCGGGGAGCTGTTTTTT. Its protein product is CASTSAGGAGELFF.

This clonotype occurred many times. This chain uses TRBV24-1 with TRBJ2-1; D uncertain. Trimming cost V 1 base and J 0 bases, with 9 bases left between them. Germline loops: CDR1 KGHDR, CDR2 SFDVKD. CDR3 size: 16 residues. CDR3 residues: CATSDLAVNSYNEQFF. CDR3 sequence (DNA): TGTGCCACCAGTGATTTAGCCGTGAACTCCTACAATGAGCAGTTCTTC.

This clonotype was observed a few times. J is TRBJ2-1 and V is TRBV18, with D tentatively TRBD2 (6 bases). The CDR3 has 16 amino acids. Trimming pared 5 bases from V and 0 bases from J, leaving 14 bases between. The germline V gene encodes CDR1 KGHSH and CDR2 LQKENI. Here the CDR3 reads CASSGGTMSSYNEQFF. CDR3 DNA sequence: TGTGCCAGCTCAGGGGGGACCATGAGCTCCTACAATGAGCAGTTCTTC. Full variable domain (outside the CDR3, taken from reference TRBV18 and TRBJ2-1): NAGVMQNPRHLVRRRGQEARLRCSPMKGHSHVYWYRQLPEEGLKFMVYLQKENIIDESGMPKERFSAEFPKEGPSILRIQQVVRGDSAAYFCASSGGTMSSYNEQFFGPGTRLTVL.